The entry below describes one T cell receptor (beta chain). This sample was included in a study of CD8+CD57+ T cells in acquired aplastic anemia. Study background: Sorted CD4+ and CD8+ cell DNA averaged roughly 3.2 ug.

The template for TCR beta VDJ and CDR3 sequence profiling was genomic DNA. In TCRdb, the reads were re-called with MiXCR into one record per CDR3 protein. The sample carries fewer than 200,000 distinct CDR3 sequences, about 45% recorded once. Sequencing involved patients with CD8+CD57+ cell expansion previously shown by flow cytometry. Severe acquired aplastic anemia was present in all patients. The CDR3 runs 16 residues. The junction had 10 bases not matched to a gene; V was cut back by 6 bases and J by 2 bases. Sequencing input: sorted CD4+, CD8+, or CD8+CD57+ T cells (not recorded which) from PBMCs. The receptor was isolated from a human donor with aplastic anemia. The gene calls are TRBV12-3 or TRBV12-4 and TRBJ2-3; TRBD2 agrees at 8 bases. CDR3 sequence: CASSTWGRGVTDTQYF. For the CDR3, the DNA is TGTGCCAGCAGCACTTGGGGGCGGGGGGTCACAGATACGCAGTATTTT.